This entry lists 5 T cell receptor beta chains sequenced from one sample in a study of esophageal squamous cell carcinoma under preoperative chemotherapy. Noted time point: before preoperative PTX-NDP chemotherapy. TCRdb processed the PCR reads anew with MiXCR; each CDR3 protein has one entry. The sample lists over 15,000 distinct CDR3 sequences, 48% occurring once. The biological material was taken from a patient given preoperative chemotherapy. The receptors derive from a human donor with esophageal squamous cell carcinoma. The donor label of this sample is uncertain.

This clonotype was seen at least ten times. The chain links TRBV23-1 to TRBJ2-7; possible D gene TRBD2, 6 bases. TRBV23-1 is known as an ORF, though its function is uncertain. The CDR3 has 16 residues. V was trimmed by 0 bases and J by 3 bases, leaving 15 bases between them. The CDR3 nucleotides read TGCGCCAGCAGTCAATCGCGAGGAGGGCGGAACTACGAGCAGTACTTC. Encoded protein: CASSQSRGGRNYEQYF.

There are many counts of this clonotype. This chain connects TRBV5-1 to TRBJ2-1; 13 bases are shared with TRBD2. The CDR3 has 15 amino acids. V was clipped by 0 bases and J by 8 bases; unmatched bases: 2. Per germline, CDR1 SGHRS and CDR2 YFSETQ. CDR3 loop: CASSLGGLAGDEQFF. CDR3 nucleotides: TGCGCCAGCAGCTTGGGCGGACTAGCGGGAGATGAGCAGTTCTTC.

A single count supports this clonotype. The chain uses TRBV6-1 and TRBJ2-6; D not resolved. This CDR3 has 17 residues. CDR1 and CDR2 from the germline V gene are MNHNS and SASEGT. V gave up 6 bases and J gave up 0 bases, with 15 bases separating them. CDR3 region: CASRQSYSSSGANVLTF. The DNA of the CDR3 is TGTGCCAGCAGACAGAGCTACTCCTCCTCTGGGGCCAACGTCCTGACTTTC.

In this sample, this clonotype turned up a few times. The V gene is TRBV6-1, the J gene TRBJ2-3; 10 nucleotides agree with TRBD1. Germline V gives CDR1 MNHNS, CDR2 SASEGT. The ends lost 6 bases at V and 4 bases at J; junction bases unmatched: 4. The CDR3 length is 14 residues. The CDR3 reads CASRTGGGSDTQYF. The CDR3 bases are TGTGCCAGCAGGACAGGGGGCGGGTCAGATACGCAGTATTTT.

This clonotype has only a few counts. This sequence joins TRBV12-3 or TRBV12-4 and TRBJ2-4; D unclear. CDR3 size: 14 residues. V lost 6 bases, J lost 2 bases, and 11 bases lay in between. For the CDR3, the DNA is TGTGCCAGCAGCGACCGACGAACCAAAAACATTCAGTACTTC. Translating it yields CASSDRRTKNIQYF.